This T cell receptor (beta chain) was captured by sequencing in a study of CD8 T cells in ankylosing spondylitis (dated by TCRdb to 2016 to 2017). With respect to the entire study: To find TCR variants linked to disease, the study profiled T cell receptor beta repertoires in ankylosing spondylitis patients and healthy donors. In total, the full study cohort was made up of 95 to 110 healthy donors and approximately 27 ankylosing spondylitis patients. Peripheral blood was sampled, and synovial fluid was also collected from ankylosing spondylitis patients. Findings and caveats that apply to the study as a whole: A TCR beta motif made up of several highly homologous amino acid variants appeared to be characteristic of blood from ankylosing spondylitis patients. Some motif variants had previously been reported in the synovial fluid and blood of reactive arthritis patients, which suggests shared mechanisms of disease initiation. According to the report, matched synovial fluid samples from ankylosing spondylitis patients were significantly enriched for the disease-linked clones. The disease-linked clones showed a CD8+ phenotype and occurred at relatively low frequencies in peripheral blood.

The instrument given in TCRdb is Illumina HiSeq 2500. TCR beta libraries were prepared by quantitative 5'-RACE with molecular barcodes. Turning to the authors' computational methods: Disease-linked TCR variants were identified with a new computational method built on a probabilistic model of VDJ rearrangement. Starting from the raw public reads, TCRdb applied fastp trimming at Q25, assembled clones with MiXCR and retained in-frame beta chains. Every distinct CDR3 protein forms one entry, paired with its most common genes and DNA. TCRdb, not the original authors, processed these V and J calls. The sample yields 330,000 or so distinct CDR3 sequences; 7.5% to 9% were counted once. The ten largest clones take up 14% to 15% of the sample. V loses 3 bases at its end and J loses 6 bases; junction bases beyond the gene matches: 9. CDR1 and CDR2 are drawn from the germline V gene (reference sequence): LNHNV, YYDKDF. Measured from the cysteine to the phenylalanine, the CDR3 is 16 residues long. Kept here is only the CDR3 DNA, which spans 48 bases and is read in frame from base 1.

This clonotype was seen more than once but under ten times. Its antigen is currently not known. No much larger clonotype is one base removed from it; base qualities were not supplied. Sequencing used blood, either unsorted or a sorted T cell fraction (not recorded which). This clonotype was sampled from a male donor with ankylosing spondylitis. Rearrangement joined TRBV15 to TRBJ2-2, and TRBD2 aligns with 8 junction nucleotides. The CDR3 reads CATSRERERGSGELFF. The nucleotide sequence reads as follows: TGTGCCACCAGCAGGGAGCGGGAGAGAGGTTCCGGGGAGCTGTTTTTT.